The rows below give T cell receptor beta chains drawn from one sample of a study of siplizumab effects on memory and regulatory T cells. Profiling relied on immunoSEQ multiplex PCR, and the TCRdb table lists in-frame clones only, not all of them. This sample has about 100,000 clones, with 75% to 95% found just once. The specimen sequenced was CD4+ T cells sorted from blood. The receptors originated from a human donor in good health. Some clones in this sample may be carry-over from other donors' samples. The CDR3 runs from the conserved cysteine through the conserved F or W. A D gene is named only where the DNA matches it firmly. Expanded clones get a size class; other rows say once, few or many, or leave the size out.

CDR3nt: TGTGCCTGGAGTGTCGGGGGGGCCAACGTCCTGACTTTC; CDR3aa: CAWSVGGANVLTF; j_gene: TRBJ2-6; abundance: few; d_gene: NA; v_gene: TRBV30
CDR3nt: TGTGCCCACTCGCCTAGAGGGACGGTCTCCTACAATGAGCAGTTCTTC; CDR3aa: CAHSPRGTVSYNEQFF; j_gene: TRBJ2-1; abundance: NA; d_gene: NA; v_gene: TRBV10-3
CDR3nt: TGTGCCAGTCAACGGTGGGGGACTAGCGGGAGGTCGGGCACAGATACGCAGTATTTT; CDR3aa: CASQRWGTSGRSGTDTQYF; j_gene: TRBJ2-3; abundance: NA; d_gene: TRBD2; v_gene: TRBV19
CDR3nt: TGTGCCAGCAGCCAAGACTTCTCGAGACCTGCCTCACCCCTCCACTTT; CDR3aa: CASSQDFSRPASPLHF; j_gene: TRBJ1-6; abundance: NA; d_gene: NA; v_gene: TRBV14
CDR3nt: TGTGCCAGCACTCTAACAGGGGAAAAACTGTTTTTT; CDR3aa: CASTLTGEKLFF; j_gene: TRBJ1-4; abundance: NA; d_gene: NA; v_gene: TRBV11-2
CDR3nt: TGTGCCAGCTTGAGGGACAGTTTCACAGATACGCAGTATTTT; CDR3aa: CASLRDSFTDTQYF; j_gene: TRBJ2-3; abundance: NA; d_gene: TRBD1; v_gene: TRBV5-4
CDR3nt: TGTGCCAGTAGTATAGACCGCTACTATGGCTACACCTTC; CDR3aa: CASSIDRYYGYTF; j_gene: TRBJ1-2; abundance: NA; d_gene: NA; v_gene: TRBV19
CDR3nt: TGTGCCAGCAGCTTAGTTGGCGGGGGTAGCACAGATACGCAGTATTTT; CDR3aa: CASSLVGGGSTDTQYF; j_gene: TRBJ2-3; abundance: NA; d_gene: TRBD2; v_gene: TRBV7-2
CDR3nt: TGTGCCAGTAGTATCGGGACAGGGGGCACGTCTAATGAAAAACTGTTTTTT; CDR3aa: CASSIGTGGTSNEKLFF; j_gene: TRBJ1-4; abundance: NA; d_gene: TRBD1; v_gene: TRBV19
CDR3nt: TGCAGCGCCGCTCTAGCGTGGGAGCAGTTCTTC; CDR3aa: CSAALAWEQFF; j_gene: TRBJ2-1; abundance: NA; d_gene: NA; v_gene: TRBV29-1
CDR3nt: TGCGCCAGCAGCCAGGGCCCTCTCCGGGACAGAGAGGAGACCCAGTACTTC; CDR3aa: CASSQGPLRDREETQYF; j_gene: TRBJ2-5; abundance: NA; d_gene: TRBD1; v_gene: TRBV4-1
CDR3nt: TGTGCCAGCAGCGAAGGGACAGGGGTGCCCTACGAGCAGTACTTC; CDR3aa: CASSEGTGVPYEQYF; j_gene: TRBJ2-7; abundance: once; d_gene: TRBD1; v_gene: TRBV11-2
CDR3nt: TGTGCCAGCAGTTCCTACTCTAGCGGGAGGGCCTTCCCGACCCAGTACTTC; CDR3aa: CASSSYSSGRAFPTQYF; j_gene: TRBJ2-5; abundance: NA; d_gene: TRBD2; v_gene: TRBV28
CDR3nt: TGTGCCAGCAGTCGACAGGGCCGGACCTACAATGAGCAGTTCTTC; CDR3aa: CASSRQGRTYNEQFF; j_gene: TRBJ2-1; abundance: once; d_gene: TRBD1; v_gene: TRBV7-9
CDR3nt: TGTGCCAGTAGTAGGGGGGTTTCTTCCACTGAAGCTTTCTTT; CDR3aa: CASSRGVSSTEAFF; j_gene: TRBJ1-1; abundance: NA; d_gene: NA; v_gene: TRBV19
CDR3nt: TGTGCCAGCAGCTTGTCAGGGTGGGCGTTCGATGGCTACACCTTC; CDR3aa: CASSLSGWAFDGYTF; j_gene: TRBJ1-2; abundance: NA; d_gene: NA; v_gene: TRBV13
CDR3nt: TGCGCCAGCAGCCCGACTAGCGCCCAAGAGACCCAGTACTTC; CDR3aa: CASSPTSAQETQYF; j_gene: TRBJ2-5; abundance: NA; d_gene: TRBD2; v_gene: TRBV5-1
CDR3nt: TGTGCCAGCAGTAAACAGGGAAACTATGGCTACACCTTC; CDR3aa: CASSKQGNYGYTF; j_gene: TRBJ1-2; abundance: NA; d_gene: NA; v_gene: TRBV2
CDR3nt: TGTGCCAGCTCACCAAGCGCCGGGCATGACACCATATATTTT; CDR3aa: CASSPSAGHDTIYF; j_gene: TRBJ1-3; abundance: NA; d_gene: NA; v_gene: TRBV18
CDR3nt: TGTGCCAGCAGCTTATCAGGGTCGGGCACCGGGGAGCTGTTTTTT; CDR3aa: CASSLSGSGTGELFF; j_gene: TRBJ2-2; abundance: NA; d_gene: NA; v_gene: TRBV11-3
CDR3nt: TGCGCCAGCAGCCAAGGTCGCGGGAGCTACCAAGAGACCCAGTACTTC; CDR3aa: CASSQGRGSYQETQYF; j_gene: TRBJ2-5; abundance: NA; d_gene: TRBD2; v_gene: TRBV4-1
CDR3nt: TGTGCCAGTAGTATAGATGGACGGCGCACTGAAGCTTTCTTT; CDR3aa: CASSIDGRRTEAFF; j_gene: TRBJ1-1; abundance: NA; d_gene: NA; v_gene: TRBV19
CDR3nt: TGTGCCAGCTCACCGCGGGAGGGAATCGACCAAGAGACCCAGTACTTC; CDR3aa: CASSPREGIDQETQYF; j_gene: TRBJ2-5; abundance: NA; d_gene: TRBD2; v_gene: TRBV18
CDR3nt: TGTGCCAGCAGCTCCCCGGGACGAAATTCACCCCTCCACTTT; CDR3aa: CASSSPGRNSPLHF; j_gene: TRBJ1-6; abundance: NA; d_gene: NA; v_gene: TRBV11-2
CDR3nt: TGTGCCACCAGCAGAGAGGTGGGGGGACAGGGGAGAAATGAGCAGTTCTTC; CDR3aa: CATSREVGGQGRNEQFF; j_gene: TRBJ2-1; abundance: NA; d_gene: TRBD1; v_gene: TRBV15
CDR3nt: TGTGCCAGCAGCTTACGCACAGATACGCAGTATTTT; CDR3aa: CASSLRTDTQYF; j_gene: TRBJ2-3; abundance: NA; d_gene: NA; v_gene: TRBV11-2
CDR3nt: TGTGCCAGCATATACATGGGCGGAGGGAATGAGCAGTTCTTC; CDR3aa: CASIYMGGGNEQFF; j_gene: TRBJ2-1; abundance: NA; d_gene: NA; v_gene: TRBV28